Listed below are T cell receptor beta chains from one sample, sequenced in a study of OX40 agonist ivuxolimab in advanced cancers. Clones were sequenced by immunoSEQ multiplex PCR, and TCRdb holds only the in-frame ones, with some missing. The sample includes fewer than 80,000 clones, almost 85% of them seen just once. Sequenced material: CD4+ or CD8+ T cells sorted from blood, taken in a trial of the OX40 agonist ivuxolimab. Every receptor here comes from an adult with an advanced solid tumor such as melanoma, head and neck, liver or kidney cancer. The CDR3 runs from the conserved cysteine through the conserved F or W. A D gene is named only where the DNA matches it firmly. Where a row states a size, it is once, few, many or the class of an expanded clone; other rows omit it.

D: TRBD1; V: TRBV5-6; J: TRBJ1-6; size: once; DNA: TGTGCCAGCAGCTACGGGACAGGGATGAATTCACCCCTCCACTTT; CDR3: CASSYGTGMNSPLHF
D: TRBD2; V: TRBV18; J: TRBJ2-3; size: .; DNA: TGTGCCAGCTCACGGACTAGCGGGGGCACAGATACGCAGTATTTT; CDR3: CASSRTSGGTDTQYF
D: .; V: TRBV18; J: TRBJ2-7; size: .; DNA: TGTGCCAGCTCACCTAGCCCTGGATACGAAAGTCACGAGCAGTACTTC; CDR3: CASSPSPGYESHEQYF
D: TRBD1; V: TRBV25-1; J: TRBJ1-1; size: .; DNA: TGTGCCAGCAGTGAATCTCGACAGGGAATGGCTGAAGCTTTCTTT; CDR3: CASSESRQGMAEAFF
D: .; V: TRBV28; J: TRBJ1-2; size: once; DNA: TGTGCCAGCAGTCCCCCCAACTATGGCTACACCTTC; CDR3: CASSPPNYGYTF
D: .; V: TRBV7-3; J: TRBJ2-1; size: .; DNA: TGTGCCAGCAGCTTACGGGCGGCGGTAGATGAGCAGTTCTTC; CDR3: CASSLRAAVDEQFF
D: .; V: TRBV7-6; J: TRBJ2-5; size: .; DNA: TGTGCCAGCAGCTTAGAGCACGGGGGAATTGGGACCCAGTACTTC; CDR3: CASSLEHGGIGTQYF
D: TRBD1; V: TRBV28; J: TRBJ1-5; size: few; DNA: TGTGCCAGCAGTTTTCCTCCAGGGGGTAGCAATCAGCCCCAGCATTTT; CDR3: CASSFPPGGSNQPQHF
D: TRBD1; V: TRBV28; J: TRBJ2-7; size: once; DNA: TGTGCCAGCAGTACAGGGGGCTTATACGAGCAGTACTTC; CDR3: CASSTGGLYEQYF
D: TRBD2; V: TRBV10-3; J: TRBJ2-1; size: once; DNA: TGTGCCATCAAAGGACTAGCGGGATGGAATGAGCAGTTCTTC; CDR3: CAIKGLAGWNEQFF
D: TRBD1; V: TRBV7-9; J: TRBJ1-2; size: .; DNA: TGTGCCAGCAGTTCCGGGACAGCCTATGGCTACACCTTC; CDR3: CASSSGTAYGYTF
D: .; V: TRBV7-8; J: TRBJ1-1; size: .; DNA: TGTGCCAGCAGCTTAGAGCGGGCGGAGATGAACACTGAAGCTTTCTTT; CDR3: CASSLERAEMNTEAFF
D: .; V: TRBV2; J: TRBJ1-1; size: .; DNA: TGTGCCAGCATGGGGGGGGAGGACACTGAAGCTTTCTTT; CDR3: CASMGGEDTEAFF
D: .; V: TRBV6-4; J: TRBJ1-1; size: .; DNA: TGTGCCAGCAGAAAATACAACACGGGGGCACAGGCTTTCTTT; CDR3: CASRKYNTGAQAFF
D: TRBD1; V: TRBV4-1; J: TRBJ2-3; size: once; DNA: TGCGCCAGCAGCCAAGATGGCAGGGGGCTTGTGGGGACAGATACGCAGTATTTT; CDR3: CASSQDGRGLVGTDTQYF
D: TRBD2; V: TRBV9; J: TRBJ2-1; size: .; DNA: TGTGCCAGCAGCGCGGGACTATACAATGAGCAGTTCTTC; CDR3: CASSAGLYNEQFF
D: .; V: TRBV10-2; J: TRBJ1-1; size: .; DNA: TGCGCCAGCAGGGATGTGAACACTGAAGCTTTCTTT; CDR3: CASRDVNTEAFF
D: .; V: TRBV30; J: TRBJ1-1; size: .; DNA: TGTGCCTGGAGTCGAAATTTTGAAGCTTTCTTT; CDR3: CAWSRNFEAFF
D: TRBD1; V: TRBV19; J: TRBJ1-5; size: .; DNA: TGTGCCAGTAGTATAAGGGGACAGGGATATAGCAATCAGCCCCAGCATTTT; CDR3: CASSIRGQGYSNQPQHF
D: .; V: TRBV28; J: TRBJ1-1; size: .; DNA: TGTGCCAGCAGTAACAGCGGAGGCACTGAAGCTTTCTTT; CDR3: CASSNSGGTEAFF
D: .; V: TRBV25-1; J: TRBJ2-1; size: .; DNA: TGTGCCAGCAGTGAGTTCAGGGGAAGTACCTACAATGAGCAGTTCTTC; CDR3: CASSEFRGSTYNEQFF
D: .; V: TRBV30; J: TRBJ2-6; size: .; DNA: TGTGCCTGGATTGCGACAGTTGGGGCCGTCCTGACTTTC; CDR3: CAWIATVGAVLTF
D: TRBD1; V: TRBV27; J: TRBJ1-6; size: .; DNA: TGTGCCAGCACCCCGACAGGGCTTAGTAATTCACCCCTCCACTTT; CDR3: CASTPTGLSNSPLHF
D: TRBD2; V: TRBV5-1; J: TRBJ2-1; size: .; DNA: TGCGCCAGCAGGCTAGCGGGCACCTACAATGAGCAGTTCTTC; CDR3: CASRLAGTYNEQFF
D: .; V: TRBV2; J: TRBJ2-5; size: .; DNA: TGTGCCAGCAGTGAACAGCAAGAGACCCAGTACTTC; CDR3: CASSEQQETQYF
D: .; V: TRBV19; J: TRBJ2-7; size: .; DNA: TGTGCCAGTAGTGCGGGACGGTACTACGAGCAGTACTTC; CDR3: CASSAGRYYEQYF
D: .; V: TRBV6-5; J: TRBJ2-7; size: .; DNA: TGTGCCAGCAGTTACTCGATTGTGGGCACCTACGAGCAGTACTTC; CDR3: CASSYSIVGTYEQYF
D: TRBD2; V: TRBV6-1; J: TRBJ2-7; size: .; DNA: TGTGCCAGCAGTGAGGCGGGAGGGCCCTACGAGCAGTACTTC; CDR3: CASSEAGGPYEQYF
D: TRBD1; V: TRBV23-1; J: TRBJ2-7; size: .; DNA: TGCGCCAGCAGTCACCTGGGACAGGGTGCCTACGAGCAGTACTTC; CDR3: CASSHLGQGAYEQYF
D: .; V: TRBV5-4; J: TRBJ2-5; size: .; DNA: TGTGCCAGCAGCTTGGGGCAGCAAGAGACCCAGTACTTC; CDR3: CASSLGQQETQYF
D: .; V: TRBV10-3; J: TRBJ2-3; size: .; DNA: TGTGCCATCAGTGAACCAGGAAGCACAGATACGCAGTATTTT; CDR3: CAISEPGSTDTQYF
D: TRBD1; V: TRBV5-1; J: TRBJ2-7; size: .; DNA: TGCGCCAGCAGCTTTGGGCAGACAGGGAACGAGCAGTACTTC; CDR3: CASSFGQTGNEQYF
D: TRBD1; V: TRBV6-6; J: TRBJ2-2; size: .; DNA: TGTGCCAGCAGTAGCCCGGACAGGGGTGCCGGGGAGCTGTTTTTT; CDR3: CASSSPDRGAGELFF
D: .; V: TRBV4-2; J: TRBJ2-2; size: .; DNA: TGTGCCAGCAGCCCCCGGGAAGCGAACACCGGGGAGCTGTTTTTT; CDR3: CASSPREANTGELFF
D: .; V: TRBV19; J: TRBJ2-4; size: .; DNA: TGTGCCAGTAGAGACAGAGTACTAGCCAAAAACATTCAGTACTTC; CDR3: CASRDRVLAKNIQYF
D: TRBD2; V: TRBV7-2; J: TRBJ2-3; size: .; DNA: TGTGCCAGCAGCTTCGGACTAGTGGCAGATACGCAGTATTTT; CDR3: CASSFGLVADTQYF
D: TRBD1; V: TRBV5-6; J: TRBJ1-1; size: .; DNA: TGTGCCAGCAGCCTCCGGGACAGGGTCCCTGAAGCTTTCTTT; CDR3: CASSLRDRVPEAFF
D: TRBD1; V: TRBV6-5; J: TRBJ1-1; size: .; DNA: TGTGCCAGCAGTGACCGGGACAGGAACACTGAAGCTTTCTTT; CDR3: CASSDRDRNTEAFF
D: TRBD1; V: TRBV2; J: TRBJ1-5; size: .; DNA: TGTGCCAGCAGTCTGTCAGGGGGCGGTCGGCAGCCCCAGCATTTT; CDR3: CASSLSGGGRQPQHF
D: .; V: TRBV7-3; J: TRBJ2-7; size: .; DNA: TGTGCCAGCAGCTTAGCGGGCACCTACGAGCAGTACTTC; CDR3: CASSLAGTYEQYF
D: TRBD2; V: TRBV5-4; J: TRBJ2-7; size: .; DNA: TGTGCCAGCAGCCCTAGCGGGGGGAGGCTCGAGCAGTACTTC; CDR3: CASSPSGGRLEQYF
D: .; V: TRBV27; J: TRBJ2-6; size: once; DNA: TGTGCCAGCAAACATGAGGCTCGTGGGGCCAACGTCCTGACTTTC; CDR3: CASKHEARGANVLTF
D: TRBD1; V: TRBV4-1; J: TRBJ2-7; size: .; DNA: TGCGCCAGCAGCCTGGACAGGGACTCCTACGAGCAGTACTTC; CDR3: CASSLDRDSYEQYF
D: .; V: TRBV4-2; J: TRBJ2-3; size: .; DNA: TGTGCCAGCAGCCAAGATATGCCGTCAGATACGCAGTATTTT; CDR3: CASSQDMPSDTQYF
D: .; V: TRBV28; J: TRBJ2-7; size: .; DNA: TGTGCCAGCAGTTTACCAGGGAATTACGAGCAGTACTTC; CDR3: CASSLPGNYEQYF
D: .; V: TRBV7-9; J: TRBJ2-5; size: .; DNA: TGTGCCAGCAGCTCATTCATGGGGGAAGCTTTTCAAGAGACCCAGTACTTC; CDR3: CASSSFMGEAFQETQYF
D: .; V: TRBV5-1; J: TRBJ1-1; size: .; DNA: TGCGCCAGCAGCTTGGACCGGGTCGGGGACACTGAAGCTTTCTTT; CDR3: CASSLDRVGDTEAFF
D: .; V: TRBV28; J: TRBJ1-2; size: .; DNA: TGTGCCAGCAGTTTTGGACAGATGAACTATGGCTACACCTTC; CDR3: CASSFGQMNYGYTF
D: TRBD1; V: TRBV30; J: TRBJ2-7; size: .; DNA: TGTGCCTGGAGTCGGACAGGGCAAGCCTACGAGCAGTACTTC; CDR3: CAWSRTGQAYEQYF
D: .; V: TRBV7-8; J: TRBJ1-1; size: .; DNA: TGTGCCAGCAGCTTAGGCCAAACAGAAAACACTGAAGCTTTCTTT; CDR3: CASSLGQTENTEAFF
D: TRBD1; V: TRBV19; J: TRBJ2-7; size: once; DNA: TGTGCCAGTAGTCCCAGACAGGGGCTACCCTACGAGCAGTACTTC; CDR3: CASSPRQGLPYEQYF
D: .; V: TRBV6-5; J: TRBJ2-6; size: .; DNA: TGTGCCAGCAGTTACGACGCTTCTGGGGCCAACGTCCTGACTTTC; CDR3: CASSYDASGANVLTF
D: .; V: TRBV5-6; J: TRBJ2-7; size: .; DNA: TGTGCCAGCAGCATAGGGGGACACCTGAGCTCCTACGAGCAGTACTTC; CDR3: CASSIGGHLSSYEQYF
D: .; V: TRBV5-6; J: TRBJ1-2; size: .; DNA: TGTGCCAGCAGCTTGAGGAGGGGTTTAGGAGGCTACACCTTC; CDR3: CASSLRRGLGGYTF
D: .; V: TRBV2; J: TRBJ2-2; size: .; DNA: TGTGCCAGCCTCCGGGACACTCTGAACACCGGGGAGCTGTTTTTT; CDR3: CASLRDTLNTGELFF
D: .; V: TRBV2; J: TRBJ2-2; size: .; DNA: TGTGCCAGCAGTGAACTCTCAATGAAGGGGGCCGGGGAGCTGTTTTTT; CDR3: CASSELSMKGAGELFF
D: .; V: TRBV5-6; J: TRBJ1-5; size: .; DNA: TGTGCCAGCAGCTTGGAGGGCCTGAGGGAGCCCCAGCATTTT; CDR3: CASSLEGLREPQHF
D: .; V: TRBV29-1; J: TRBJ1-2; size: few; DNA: TGCAGCGTCGAACAGCGACCCGATGGCTACACCTTC; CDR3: CSVEQRPDGYTF